This TCR beta chain stems from a study of blood T cell repertoires in COVID-19. For the study at large: Sites in the United States, Italy and Spain provided acute and convalescent COVID-19 samples. Sources were T cells, B-cell-depleted T cells, or PBMCs; the material itself was cDNA or gDNA.

Patients at the Seattle site were enrolled during active infection and followed longitudinally. As handled by the study authors: Nucleated cell number was recorded as an estimate derived from reference gene primer amplification. Generated by immunoSEQ multiplex PCR, the TCRdb table keeps only in-frame clones and is missing some. V, J and clone size derive from that table, while D and trimming were established from the DNA sequence. The sample records 250,000 to 350,000 clones, roughly 86% being singletons. Sequenced: peripheral blood. This receptor was taken from a woman aged 30 to 39 with COVID-19, enrolled during active disease.

In DNA, the CDR3 is TGTGCCAGCAGTTTGCATACTCAGGGTGGGTCTGGAAATGAGCAGTTCTTC. Translation: CASSLHTQGGSGNEQFF. The gene calls are TRBV28 and TRBJ2-1; a weak D match, TRBD1 (5 bases). Germline V lookup: CDR1 MDHEN, CDR2 SYDVKM. V lost 3 bases to trimming and J lost 7 bases, with 22 bases between them. The CDR3 has 17 amino acids.